Below, 2 T cell receptor beta chains from the same sample are listed, as sequenced in a study of post-analysis software for immune sequencing data (dated by TCRdb to between 2015 and 2016). Antigen specificity for these receptors is unknown. Results the study describes overall, beyond this receptor: Significantly higher frequencies in patients than in controls were found for a handful of TRBV segments, including TRBV5-6, TRBV5-1 and TRBV20-1.

Library preparation employed PCR. TCRdb shows the sequencer as Illumina HiSeq 2500. To reduce PCR and sequencing biases, unique molecular identifiers were incorporated into the TCR beta cDNA libraries. TCRdb applied fastp at Q25 and MiXCR to the public reads, then kept only in-frame beta chains. Rows merge per CDR3 protein into single entries with the most common DNA and genes. Recorded for this sample are 750,000 to 900,000 distinct CDR3 sequences; around 45% of them occurred a single time. The top ten hold roughly 4.4% of the sample. Sequencing input: blood. These receptors were obtained from a girl aged 10 to 17 with multiple sclerosis.

CDR3: CSACLAGSDNEQFF. CDR3 coding DNA: TGCAGTGCTTGCCTAGCGGGGTCAGACAATGAGCAGTTCTTC. The chain couples TRBV20-1 to TRBJ2-1; 9 bases line up with TRBD2. The CDR3 totals 14 residues. Germline V lookup: CDR1 DFQATT, CDR2 SNEGSKA (reference sequence). V shed 5 bases, J shed 5 bases, and the junction held 7 bases outside the gene matches.

The rearrangement links TRBV27 to TRBJ2-5; D is possibly TRBD2 (6 bases). Germline lookup yields CDR1 MNHEY and CDR2 SMNVEV (reference sequence). V was trimmed by 7 bases and J by 7 bases, leaving 10 bases between them. This CDR3 contains 11 residues. CDR3 DNA sequence: TGTGCCAGCACCTTCGGGAGGACCCAGTACTTC. The encoded protein is CASTFGRTQYF.